This T cell receptor beta chain was observed in a study of shared clonotypes between healthy human individuals. CD8 cells classed as naive were CD45RO-negative and positively selected for CCR7, excluding terminally differentiated effector memory CD45RA+ cells. The repertoire was sequenced with immunoSEQ multiplex PCR; TCRdb's copy has only in-frame clones and lacks some. The sample yields hundreds of thousands of clones, around 96% seen once. The CDR3 contains 14 residues. Germline CDR1 and CDR2: GTSNPN and SVGIG (reference sequence). The V end lost 3 bases, the J end lost 2 bases, and 11 bases lay between the germline ends.

This TCR was recovered from a woman between 25 and 40 years old in good health. V gene TRBV30 combines with J gene TRBJ1-5, with D tentatively TRBD1 (6 bases). Material: naive CD8+ T cells sorted from blood. CDR3 amino acids: CAWRPGEGNQPQHF. The CDR3 DNA reads as TGTGCCTGGAGACCAGGGGAGGGCAATCAGCCCCAGCATTTT.